The entry that follows covers one TCR beta chain sequence. This clone appeared a single time. This clone's antigen is unknown. Qualities for individual bases were not recorded, and no much larger clone is one base off. Including the terminal cysteine and phenylalanine, the CDR3 comprises 17 residues. The retained sequence is limited to the CDR3, 51 bases, with the frame set at the first base. Looking up the germline V gene (reference sequence) yields CDR1 SEHNR and CDR2 FQNEAQ. For this chain, trimming is 5 bases at the V end and 2 bases at the J end, and the number of junction bases without a gene match is 13. The source of the sample is a study of cytomegalovirus exposure and HLA in healthy donors (dated by TCRdb to 2016 to 2017). For the wider study: According to an earlier analysis of a few hundred of the donors, some 170 million T cells yielded 117 million unique TCR beta sequences and about 280 Gb of sequence data. Roughly 290 gigabases of sequencing data and around 88 million unique TCR sequences made up an early release that covered nearly 650 HLA-typed donors. Of the 300 to 400 genotyped donors, about 80% fell in the genetic ancestry cluster associated with self-reported Caucasian donors. The study aimed to test whether cataloging public T cell receptors could reveal signatures of past pathogen exposure. The study profiled the T cell repertoires of more than 500 subjects by immunosequencing and related them to cytomegalovirus serostatus. A separate validation cohort of 90 to 150 different subjects was used in addition to the roughly 640-subject first cohort. High-throughput TCR immunosequencing, statistical association of individual TCRs with disease status, and machine learning were combined to predict cytomegalovirus infection status. A later analysis re-analyzed previously published TCR beta repertoires from 666 donors and added high-resolution HLA genotyping to study TCR occurrence patterns. The later analysis used no new phenotypic data to find candidate immune exposures, relying instead on TCR beta sequences and their occurrence across donors. An earlier analysis of around 540 of the donors applied high-throughput TCR beta sequencing to assess whether each TCR beta V gene segment acted as functional or pseudogenic. Donor age, sex, ethnicity and CMV serostatus were compiled alongside the repertoire data. A later genetic analysis used genome-wide SNP genotypes for about 55% of the 666 donors, treating that subset as a discovery cohort. All discovery cohort repertoires had been generated on a single sequencing platform. Class I and class II HLA loci were covered by the typing at four-digit resolution. Typing coverage varied by locus: roughly 620-630 donors for A, B, C, DRB1 and DQB1; about 520 for DQA1; about 600 for DPA1; approximately 450 for DPB1. Because of strong linkage in the cohort, roughly 5 DR-DQ haplotypes were treated as single units for association and clustering. Across approximately 420 genotyped donors of the cohort, an average of about 250,000 unique TCR beta nucleotide sequences per donor were sequenced, and 15% to 20% of those sequences were non-productive.

The cohort was made up of 666 healthy bone marrow donors. Cohort members were all nominally healthy when sampled, although unrecorded immune exposures were likely present. The donor was CMV seropositive and belonged to the group of 250 to 300 seropositive cohort members. Each donor provided a peripheral blood sample, and peripheral blood mononuclear cells were used for TCR beta sequencing. The Qiagen DNeasy Blood Extraction Kit was used to extract genomic DNA from the blood cell samples. The library came from the immunoSEQ multiplex PCR assay. For the multiplex PCR, a mixture combining 60 forward primers for TCR Vbeta segments and 13 reverse primers for TCR Jbeta segments was used. The CDR3 region of rearranged TCR beta genes was amplified from genomic DNA by a multiplex PCR assay. The amplified TCR beta libraries were sequenced on the Illumina HiSeq System as 87-base-pair reads. The source study handled its data this way. A later analysis tallied some 79 million unique TCR beta chains across the 660 or so repertoires, and around 9.9 million of those chains were shared by two or more donors. Raw reads were error-corrected and collapsed into unique sequences with a nearest-neighbor algorithm that merged closely related sequences to remove PCR and sequencing errors. V, D and J gene segments were assigned by aligning CDR3 sequences to IMGT reference sequences. For a sequence to be retained, a match of at least six nucleotides was required to both a V gene segment and a J gene segment. Rearrangements were classified as productive when the CDR3 lacked stop codons and remained in frame with V and J, and all other rearrangements were classified as non-productive. CDR3 was defined by IMGT convention, running from the second conserved V-encoded cysteine to the conserved J-encoded phenylalanine. The earlier analysis of about 610 of the donors excluded sequences that lacked an unambiguous match to a single V gene segment. An earlier analysis of 587 of the donors classified V segments as functional when productive rearrangements were above 56.7% and as segregating when the standard deviation between donors was above 5%. A statistical classification framework was built to diagnose cytomegalovirus status from the catalog of TCR beta chain sequences. In a later analysis, V and J genes were assigned by comparing TCR nucleotide sequences against IMGT/GENE-DB human TR gene sequences. Using the TCRdist pipeline, a later analysis assigned CDR3 sequences along with most-parsimonious VDJ recombination scenarios. A later analysis defined each TCR beta chain by its CDR3 amino acid sequence plus V-gene family, and excluded reads lacking a unique V-gene family. As a way to deal with suspected cross-contamination and a sequencing artifact, a later analysis dropped 450 to 700 nucleotide sequences that were highly shared and had low generation probability. In a later analysis, a clonal expansion index for each public chain was calculated from normalized within-repertoire ranks of inferred template counts. Generation probabilities in a later analysis came from a VDJ recombination model fitted to out-of-frame rearrangements, and those results were checked against IGoR. In a later analysis, hypergeometric tests were used to score TCR-TCR, TCR-HLA and TCR-CMV co-occurrence, with a repertoire-size bias correction applied to TCR pairs. To estimate false discovery rates, a later analysis permuted the HLA or CMV assignments 20 times. A later analysis grouped co-occurring TCRs with DBSCAN, adding TCRdist sequence similarity when clustering within HLA-allele-positive subsets. Repertoires with fewer than 30,000 or more than 120,000 public chains were left out of co-occurrence clustering, as were about five repertoires with anomalous nucleotide sharing. TCRdb took this table from immuneACCESS and kept in-frame rearrangements with V and J called. Such tables lack part of the clones; where checked against another copy, unresolved V genes explain under half of the gap, and the rest is unexplained. V, J and clone size reflect that table, while D and trimming were determined from the DNA. The sample table holds around 150,000 clones, of which over 80% were seen once. The leading ten clones occupy roughly 4.5% of the sample.

What the study reported, not specific to this receptor: Linkage disequilibrium might explain the correlated functional status among segregating V segments, but an unknown experimental factor could not be excluded. Across donors, most TCR sequences were observed very rarely, whereas some public TCRs were present in many individuals. According to a later genetic analysis, donors in an Asian-associated ancestry cluster had fewer N-insertions in productive TCRs than the approximately 630-donor mean. Broadly in line with IMGT annotations, most TCR beta V segments showed up in productive rearrangements about 87% or about 30% of the time in an earlier analysis of around 550 of the donors. In vitro tests confirmed that three of the cytomegalovirus-associated TCR beta chains recognize cytomegalovirus antigens. A later analysis found that HLA-associated TCR beta chains were more clonally expanded and had lower generation probabilities than equally common non-associated chains. A cluster of highly shared sequence variants was judged likely to represent a technical artifact of the sequencing pipeline. A further reported finding was that TCR beta sequences accurately predicted the HLA-A and HLA-B alleles for most subjects in the first cohort. Because counts were too low, roughly 17 rarely observed V segments, including chromosome 9 orphons, were left out of the earlier analysis of some 640 of the donors. An association between a missense DCLRE1C variant and V-gene and J-gene trimming of TCR beta chains was found in a later genetic analysis and replicated in an independent cohort. Some IMGT-functional V segments, including TRBV6-2 and TRBV6-3, could not be told apart with the 87-base-pair reads, so those segments were excluded. Presence/absence analyses assumed roughly uniform sequencing depth across donors, an assumption that may not hold. A later analysis reported that several top co-occurrence clusters appeared linked to parvovirus B19, influenza, CMV and Epstein-Barr virus. A later analysis found that TCR association rates varied across HLA loci, with DRB1 alleles showing the most associated TCRs and HLA-C alleles the fewest. Specific HLA alleles were associated with 15,000 to 20,000 TCR beta sequences at a false discovery rate of 0.05 in a later analysis. Because HLA typing was unavailable for some donors at each locus, only the typed subset was used in association tests. According to a later analysis, most CMV-associated TCR beta chains appeared to be HLA-restricted, and the HLA associations seemed to be driven largely by CMV exposure. According to the authors, the approach could potentially be generalized to other disease states and immunological phenotypes. The cohort was sequenced for TCR beta chains only, and without alpha or paired-chain data the features that could be detected were limited. When HLA alleles, especially DR and DQ, strongly co-occurred, attributing TCR associations to individual alleles was difficult. The only immune exposure information available for the cohort was CMV serostatus. Cytomegalovirus status was reported to be diagnosed by the classifier with high specificity and sensitivity in both the original and validation cohorts. In the study, approximately 160 TCR beta chains were listed as associated with cytomegalovirus.

The sequence links TRBV7-9 to TRBJ2-3; TRBD2 matches 7 bases in the middle. The material sequenced was PBMCs. This clonotype was obtained from a man between 50 and 59 years old in good health and CMV-seropositive. The CDR3 region reads CASSPPRAGDITDTQYF. The nucleotide sequence reads as follows: TGTGCCAGCAGCCCTCCCAGGGCGGGGGATATCACAGATACGCAGTATTTT.